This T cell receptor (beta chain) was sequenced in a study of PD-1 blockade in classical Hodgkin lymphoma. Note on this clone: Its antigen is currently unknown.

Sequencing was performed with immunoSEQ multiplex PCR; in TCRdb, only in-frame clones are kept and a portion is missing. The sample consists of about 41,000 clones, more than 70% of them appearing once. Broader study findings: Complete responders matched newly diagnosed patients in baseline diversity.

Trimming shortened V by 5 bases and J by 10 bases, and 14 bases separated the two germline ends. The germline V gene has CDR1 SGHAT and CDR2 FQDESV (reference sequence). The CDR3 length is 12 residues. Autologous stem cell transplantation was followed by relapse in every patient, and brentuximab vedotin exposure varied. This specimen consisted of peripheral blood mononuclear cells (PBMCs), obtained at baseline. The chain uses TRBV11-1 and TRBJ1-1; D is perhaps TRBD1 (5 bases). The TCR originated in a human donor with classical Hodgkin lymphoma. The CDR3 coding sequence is TGTGCCAGCAGCCCGGGACTTAGGGGAGCTTTCTTT. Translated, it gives CASSPGLRGAFF.